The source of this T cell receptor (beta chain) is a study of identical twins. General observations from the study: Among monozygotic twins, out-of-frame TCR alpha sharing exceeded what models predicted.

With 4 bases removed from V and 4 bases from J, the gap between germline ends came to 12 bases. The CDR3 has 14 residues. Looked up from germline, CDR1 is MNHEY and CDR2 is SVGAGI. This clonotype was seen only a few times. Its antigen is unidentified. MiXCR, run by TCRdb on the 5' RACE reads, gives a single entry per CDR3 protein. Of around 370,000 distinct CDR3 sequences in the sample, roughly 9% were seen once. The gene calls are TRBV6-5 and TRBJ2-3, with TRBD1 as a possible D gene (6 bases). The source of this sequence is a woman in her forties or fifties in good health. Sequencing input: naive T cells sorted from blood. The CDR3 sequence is CASSSRTVADTQYF. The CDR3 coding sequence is TGTGCCAGCAGTTCCCGGACAGTGGCAGATACGCAGTATTTT.